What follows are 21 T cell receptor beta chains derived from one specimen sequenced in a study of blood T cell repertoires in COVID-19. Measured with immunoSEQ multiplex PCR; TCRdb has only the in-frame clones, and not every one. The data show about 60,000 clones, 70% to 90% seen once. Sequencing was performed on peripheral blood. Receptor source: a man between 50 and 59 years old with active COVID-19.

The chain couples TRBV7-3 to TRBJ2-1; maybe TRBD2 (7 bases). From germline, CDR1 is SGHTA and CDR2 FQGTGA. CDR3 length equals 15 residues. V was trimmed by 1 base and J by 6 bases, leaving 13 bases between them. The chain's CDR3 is CASSLRRGRINEQFF. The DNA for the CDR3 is TGTGCCAGCAGCTTAAGGCGGGGGCGAATCAATGAGCAGTTCTTC.

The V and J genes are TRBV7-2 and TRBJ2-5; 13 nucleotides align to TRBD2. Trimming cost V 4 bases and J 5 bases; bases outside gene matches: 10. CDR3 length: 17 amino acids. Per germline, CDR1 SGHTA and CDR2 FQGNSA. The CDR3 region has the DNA TGTGCCAGCAGCTCATTATCGACTAGCGGGGGGCGGGAGACCCAGTACTTC. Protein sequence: CASSSLSTSGGRETQYF.

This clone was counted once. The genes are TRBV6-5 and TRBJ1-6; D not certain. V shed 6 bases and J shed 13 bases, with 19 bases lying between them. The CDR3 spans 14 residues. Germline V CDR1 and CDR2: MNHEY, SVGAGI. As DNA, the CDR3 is TGTGCCAGCAGCCCAGGAGGTTCTGTTGCGCCCCTCCACTTT. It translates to CASSPGGSVAPLHF.

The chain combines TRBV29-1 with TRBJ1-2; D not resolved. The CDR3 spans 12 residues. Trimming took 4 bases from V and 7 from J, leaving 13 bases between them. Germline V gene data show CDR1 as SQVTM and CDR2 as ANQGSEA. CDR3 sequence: CSVVWPGVGYTF. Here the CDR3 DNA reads TGCAGCGTTGTTTGGCCCGGGGTTGGCTACACCTTC.

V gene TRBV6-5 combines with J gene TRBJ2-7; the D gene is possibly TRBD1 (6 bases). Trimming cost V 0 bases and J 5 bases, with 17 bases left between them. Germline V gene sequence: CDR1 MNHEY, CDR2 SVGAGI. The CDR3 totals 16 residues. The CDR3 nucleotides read TGTGCCAGCAGTTACTCGAAGGATGGCAGGGGCCACGAGCAGTACTTC. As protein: CASSYSKDGRGHEQYF.

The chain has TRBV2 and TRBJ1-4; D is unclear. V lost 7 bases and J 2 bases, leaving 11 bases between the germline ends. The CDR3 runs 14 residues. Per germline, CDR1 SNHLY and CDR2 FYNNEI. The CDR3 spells CASILHPTNEKLFF. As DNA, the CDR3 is TGTGCCAGCATACTCCATCCCACTAATGAAAAACTGTTTTTT.

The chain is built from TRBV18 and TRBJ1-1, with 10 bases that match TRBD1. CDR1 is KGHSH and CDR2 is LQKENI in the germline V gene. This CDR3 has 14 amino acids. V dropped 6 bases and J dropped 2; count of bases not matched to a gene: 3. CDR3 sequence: CASSGQGGNTEAFF. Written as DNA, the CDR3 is TGTGCCAGCTCCGGACAGGGGGGAAACACTGAAGCTTTCTTT.

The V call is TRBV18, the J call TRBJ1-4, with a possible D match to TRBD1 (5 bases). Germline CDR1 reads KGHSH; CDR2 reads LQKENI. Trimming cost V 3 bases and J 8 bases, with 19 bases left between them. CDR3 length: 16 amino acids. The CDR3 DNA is TGTGCCAGCTCACCGCTACAGTGGGGGGGAGAAGAAAAACTGTTTTTT. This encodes CASSPLQWGGEEKLFF.

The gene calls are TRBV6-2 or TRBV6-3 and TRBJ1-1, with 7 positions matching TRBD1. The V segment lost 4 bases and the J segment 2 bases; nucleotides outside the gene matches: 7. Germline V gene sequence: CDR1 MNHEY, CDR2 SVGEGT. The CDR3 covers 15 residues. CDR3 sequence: CASSFERQGNTEAFF. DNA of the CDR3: TGTGCCAGCAGTTTTGAACGACAGGGCAACACTGAAGCTTTCTTT.

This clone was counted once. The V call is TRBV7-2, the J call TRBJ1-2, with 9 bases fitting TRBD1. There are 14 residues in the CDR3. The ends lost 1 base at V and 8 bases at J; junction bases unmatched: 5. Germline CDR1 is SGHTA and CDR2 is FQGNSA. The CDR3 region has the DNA TGTGCCAGCAGCTTAGAAGGGACAGGGTCCGGCTACACCTTC. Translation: CASSLEGTGSGYTF.

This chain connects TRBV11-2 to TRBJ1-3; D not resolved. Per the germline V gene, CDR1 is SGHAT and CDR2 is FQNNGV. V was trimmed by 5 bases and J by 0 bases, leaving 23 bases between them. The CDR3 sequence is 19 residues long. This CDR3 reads CASSLPSISWSGSGNTIYF. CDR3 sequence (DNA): TGTGCCAGCAGCCTACCCTCCATCTCGTGGTCGGGCTCTGGAAACACCATATATTTT.

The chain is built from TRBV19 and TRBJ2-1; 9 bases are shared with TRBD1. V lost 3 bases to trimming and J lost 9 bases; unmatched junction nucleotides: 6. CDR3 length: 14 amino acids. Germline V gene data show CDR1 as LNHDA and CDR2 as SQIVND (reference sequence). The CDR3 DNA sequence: TGTGCCAGTAGTATCGGGACAGGGTCCGGTGAGCAGTTCTTC. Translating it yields CASSIGTGSGEQFF.

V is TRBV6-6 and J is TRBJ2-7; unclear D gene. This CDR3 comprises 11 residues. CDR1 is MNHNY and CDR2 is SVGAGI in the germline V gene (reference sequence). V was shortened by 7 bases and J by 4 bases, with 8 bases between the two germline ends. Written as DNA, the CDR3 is TGTGCCAGCACCAACACATACGAGCAGTACTTC. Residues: CASTNTYEQYF.

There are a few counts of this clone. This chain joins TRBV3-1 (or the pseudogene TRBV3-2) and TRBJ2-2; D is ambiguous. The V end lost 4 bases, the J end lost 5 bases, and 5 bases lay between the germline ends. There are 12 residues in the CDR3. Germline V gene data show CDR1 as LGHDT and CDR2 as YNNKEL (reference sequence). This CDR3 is CASSLFTGELFF. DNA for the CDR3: TGTGCCAGCAGCCTCTTTACCGGGGAGCTGTTTTTT.

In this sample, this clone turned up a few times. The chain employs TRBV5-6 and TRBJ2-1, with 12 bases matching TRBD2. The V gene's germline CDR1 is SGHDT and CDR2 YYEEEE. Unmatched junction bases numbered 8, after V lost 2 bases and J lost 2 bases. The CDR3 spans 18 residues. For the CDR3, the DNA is TGTGCCAGCAGCTTAGCACTAGCGGGGGGATTTACCTACAATGAGCAGTTCTTC. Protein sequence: CASSLALAGGFTYNEQFF.

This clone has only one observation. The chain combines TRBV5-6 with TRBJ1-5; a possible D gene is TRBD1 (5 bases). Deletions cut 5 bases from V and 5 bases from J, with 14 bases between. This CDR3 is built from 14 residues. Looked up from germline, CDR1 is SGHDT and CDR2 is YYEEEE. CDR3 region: CASRKRGFDQPQHF. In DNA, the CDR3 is TGTGCCAGCAGGAAAAGGGGTTTTGATCAGCCCCAGCATTTT.

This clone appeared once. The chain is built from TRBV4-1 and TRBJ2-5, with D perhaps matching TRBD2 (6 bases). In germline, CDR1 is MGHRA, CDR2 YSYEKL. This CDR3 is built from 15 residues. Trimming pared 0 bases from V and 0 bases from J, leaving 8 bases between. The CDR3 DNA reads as TGCGCCAGCAGCCAAGATCGGACTAACCAAGAGACCCAGTACTTC. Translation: CASSQDRTNQETQYF.

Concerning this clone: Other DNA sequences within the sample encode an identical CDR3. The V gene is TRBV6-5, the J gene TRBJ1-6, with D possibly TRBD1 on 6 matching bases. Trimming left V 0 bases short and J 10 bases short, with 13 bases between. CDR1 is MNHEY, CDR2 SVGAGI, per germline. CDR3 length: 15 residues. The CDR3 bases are TGTGCCAGCAGTTACTCTCAGGGGACGAGCTCACCCCTCCACTTT. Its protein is CASSYSQGTSSPLHF.

The CDR3 loop is CASTPAGSGGLGGYTF. DNA for the CDR3: TGTGCCAGCACCCCAGCGGGGTCAGGGGGATTGGGTGGCTACACCTTC. The chain is built from TRBV7-8 and TRBJ1-2; 7 bases match TRBD1. The ends lost 7 bases at V and 7 bases at J; junction bases unmatched: 18. This CDR3 spans 16 amino acids. In germline, CDR1 is SGHVS, CDR2 FQNEAQ. Full variable domain (outside the CDR3, taken from reference TRBV7-8 and TRBJ1-2): GAGVSQSPRYKVAKRGQDVALRCDPISGHVSLFWYQQALGQGPEFLTYFQNEAQLDKSGLPSDRFFAERPEGSVSTLKIQRTQQEDSAVYLCASTPAGSGGLGGYTFGSGTRLTVV.

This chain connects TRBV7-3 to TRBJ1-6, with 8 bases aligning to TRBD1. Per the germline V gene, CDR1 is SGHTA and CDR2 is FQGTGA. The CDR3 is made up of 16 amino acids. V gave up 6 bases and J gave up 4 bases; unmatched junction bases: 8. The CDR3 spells CASSLFGQGYNSPLHF. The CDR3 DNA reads TGTGCCAGCAGTCTATTTGGACAGGGTTATAATTCACCCCTCCACTTT.

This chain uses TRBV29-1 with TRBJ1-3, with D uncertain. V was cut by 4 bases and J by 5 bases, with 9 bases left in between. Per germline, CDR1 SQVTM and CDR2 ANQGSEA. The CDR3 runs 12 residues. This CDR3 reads CSVGSDRNTIYF. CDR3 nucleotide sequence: TGCAGCGTTGGGAGTGACCGAAACACCATATATTTT.